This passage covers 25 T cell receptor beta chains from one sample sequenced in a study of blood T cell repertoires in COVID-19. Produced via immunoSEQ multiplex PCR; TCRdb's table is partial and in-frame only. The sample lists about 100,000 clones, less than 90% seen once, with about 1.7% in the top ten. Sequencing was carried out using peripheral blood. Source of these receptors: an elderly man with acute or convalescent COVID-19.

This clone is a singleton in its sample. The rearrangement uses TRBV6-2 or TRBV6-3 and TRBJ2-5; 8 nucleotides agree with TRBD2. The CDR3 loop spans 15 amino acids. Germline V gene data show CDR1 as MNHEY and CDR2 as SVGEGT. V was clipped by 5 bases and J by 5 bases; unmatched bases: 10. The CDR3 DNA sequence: TGTGCCAGCAGTAAAGCGGGAGTGGTACGGGAGACCCAGTACTTC. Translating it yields CASSKAGVVRETQYF.

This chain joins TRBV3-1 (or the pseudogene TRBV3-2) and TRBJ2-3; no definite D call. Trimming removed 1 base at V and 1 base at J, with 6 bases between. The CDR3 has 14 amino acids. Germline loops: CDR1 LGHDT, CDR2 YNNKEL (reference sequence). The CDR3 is CASSQGRGTDTQYF. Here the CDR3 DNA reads TGTGCCAGCAGCCAAGGTCGGGGCACAGATACGCAGTATTTT.

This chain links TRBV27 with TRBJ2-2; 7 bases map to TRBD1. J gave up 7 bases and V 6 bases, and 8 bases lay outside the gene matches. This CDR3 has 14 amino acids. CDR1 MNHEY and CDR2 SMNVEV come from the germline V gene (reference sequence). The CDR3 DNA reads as TGTGCCAGCAGACGACAGGGTTGGAACGGGGAGCTGTTTTTT. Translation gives CASRRQGWNGELFF.

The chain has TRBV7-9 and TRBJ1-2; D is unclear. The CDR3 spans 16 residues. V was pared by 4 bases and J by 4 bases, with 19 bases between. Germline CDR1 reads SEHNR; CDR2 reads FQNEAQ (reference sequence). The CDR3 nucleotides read TGTGCCAGCAGCTCCCCCGTCGGAGGGCTTCTCTATGGCTACACCTTC. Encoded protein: CASSSPVGGLLYGYTF.

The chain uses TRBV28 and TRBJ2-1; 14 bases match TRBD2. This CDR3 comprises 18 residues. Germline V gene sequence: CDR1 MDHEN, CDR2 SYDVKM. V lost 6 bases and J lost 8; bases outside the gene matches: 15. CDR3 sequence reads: CASSSRGAGLAGGDEQFF. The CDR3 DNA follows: TGTGCCAGCAGCTCCAGGGGCGCCGGACTAGCGGGAGGAGATGAGCAGTTCTTC.

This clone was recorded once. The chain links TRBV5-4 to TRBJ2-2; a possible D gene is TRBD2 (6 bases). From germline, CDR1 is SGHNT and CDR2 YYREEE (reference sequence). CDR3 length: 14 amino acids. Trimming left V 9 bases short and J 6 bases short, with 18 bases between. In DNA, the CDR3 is TGTGCCACCCACCCGGGCCGGGGGTCCGGGGAGCTGTTTTTT. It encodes CATHPGRGSGELFF.

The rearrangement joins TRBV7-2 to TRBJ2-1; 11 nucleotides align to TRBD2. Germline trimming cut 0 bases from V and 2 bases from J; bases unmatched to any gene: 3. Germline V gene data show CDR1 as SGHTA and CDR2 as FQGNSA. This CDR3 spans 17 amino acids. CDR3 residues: CASSLASSGRTYNEQFF. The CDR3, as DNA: TGTGCCAGCAGCTTAGCGTCTAGCGGGAGGACCTACAATGAGCAGTTCTTC.

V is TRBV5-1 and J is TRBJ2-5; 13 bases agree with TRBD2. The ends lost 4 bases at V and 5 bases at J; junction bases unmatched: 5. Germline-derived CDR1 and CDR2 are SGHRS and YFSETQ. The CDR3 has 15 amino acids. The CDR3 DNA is TGCGCCAGCAGCCTCGGACTAGCGGGAGTTGAGACCCAGTACTTC. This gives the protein CASSLGLAGVETQYF.

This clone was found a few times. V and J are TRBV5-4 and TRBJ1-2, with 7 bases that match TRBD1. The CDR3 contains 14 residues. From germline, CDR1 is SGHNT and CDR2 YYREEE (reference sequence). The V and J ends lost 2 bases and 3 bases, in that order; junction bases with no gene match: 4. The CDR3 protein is CASSFEGADYGYTF. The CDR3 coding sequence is TGTGCCAGCAGCTTCGAGGGGGCGGACTATGGCTACACCTTC. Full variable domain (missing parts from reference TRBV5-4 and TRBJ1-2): ETGVTQSPTHLIKTRGQQVTLRCSSQSGHNTVSWYQQALGQGPQFIFQYYREEENGRGNFPPRFSGLQFPNYSSELNVNALELDDSALYLCASSFEGADYGYTFGSGTRLTVV.

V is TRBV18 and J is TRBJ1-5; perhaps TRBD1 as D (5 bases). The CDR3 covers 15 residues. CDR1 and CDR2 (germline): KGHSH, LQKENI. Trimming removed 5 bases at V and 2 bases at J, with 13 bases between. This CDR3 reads CASSASGLGNQPQHF. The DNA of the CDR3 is TGTGCCAGCTCAGCCTCAGGGTTGGGCAATCAGCCCCAGCATTTT. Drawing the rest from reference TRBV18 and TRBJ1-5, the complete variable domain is NAGVMQNPRHLVRRRGQEARLRCSPMKGHSHVYWYRQLPEEGLKFMVYLQKENIIDESGMPKERFSAEFPKEGPSILRIQQVVRGDSAAYFCASSASGLGNQPQHFGDGTRLSIL.

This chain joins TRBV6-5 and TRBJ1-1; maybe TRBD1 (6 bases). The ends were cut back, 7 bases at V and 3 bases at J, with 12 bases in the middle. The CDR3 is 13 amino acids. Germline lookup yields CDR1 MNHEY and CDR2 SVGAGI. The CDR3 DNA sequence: TGTGCCAGCAAAACTGACAGGTACACTGAAGCTTTCTTT. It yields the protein CASKTDRYTEAFF.

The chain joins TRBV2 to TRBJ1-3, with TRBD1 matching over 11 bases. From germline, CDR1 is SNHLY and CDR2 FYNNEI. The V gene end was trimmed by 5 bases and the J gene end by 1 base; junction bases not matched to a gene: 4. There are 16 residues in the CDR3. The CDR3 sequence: CASSQGQGASGNTIYF. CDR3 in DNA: TGTGCCAGCAGTCAAGGACAGGGGGCTTCTGGAAACACCATATATTTT.

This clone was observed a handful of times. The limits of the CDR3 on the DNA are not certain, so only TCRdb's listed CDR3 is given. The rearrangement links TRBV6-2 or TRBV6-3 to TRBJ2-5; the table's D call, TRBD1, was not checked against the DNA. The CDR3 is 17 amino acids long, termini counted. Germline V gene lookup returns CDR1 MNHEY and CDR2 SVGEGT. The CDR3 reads CASSPLSGQGGAETQYF.

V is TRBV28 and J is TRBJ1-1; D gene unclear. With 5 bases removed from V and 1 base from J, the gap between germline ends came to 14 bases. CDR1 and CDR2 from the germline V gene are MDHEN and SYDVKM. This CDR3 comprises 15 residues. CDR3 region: CASSLPGSGNTEAFF. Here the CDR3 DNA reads TGTGCCAGCAGTCTCCCGGGATCCGGGAACACTGAAGCTTTCTTT.

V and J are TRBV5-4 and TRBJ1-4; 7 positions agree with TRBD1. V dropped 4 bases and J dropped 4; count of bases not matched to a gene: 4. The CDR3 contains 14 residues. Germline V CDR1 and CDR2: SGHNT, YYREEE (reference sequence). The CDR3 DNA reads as TGTGCCAGCAGCCGGGACAGCTATAATGAAAAACTGTTTTTT. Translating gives CASSRDSYNEKLFF.

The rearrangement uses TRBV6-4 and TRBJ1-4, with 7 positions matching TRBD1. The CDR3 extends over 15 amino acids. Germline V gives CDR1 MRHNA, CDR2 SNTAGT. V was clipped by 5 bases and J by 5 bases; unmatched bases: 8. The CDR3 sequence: CASSPTGNRNEKLFF. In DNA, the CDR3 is TGTGCCAGCAGTCCGACAGGGAATCGGAATGAAAAACTGTTTTTT.

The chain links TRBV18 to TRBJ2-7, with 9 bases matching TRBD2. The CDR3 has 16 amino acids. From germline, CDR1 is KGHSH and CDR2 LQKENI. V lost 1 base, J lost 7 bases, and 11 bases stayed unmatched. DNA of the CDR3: TGTGCCAGCTCACCACGCGCGGGAGGGCCGGAAGGGGAGCAGTACTTC. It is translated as CASSPRAGGPEGEQYF. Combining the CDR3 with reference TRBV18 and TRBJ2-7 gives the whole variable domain NAGVMQNPRHLVRRRGQEARLRCSPMKGHSHVYWYRQLPEEGLKFMVYLQKENIIDESGMPKERFSAEFPKEGPSILRIQQVVRGDSAAYFCASSPRAGGPEGEQYFGPGTRLTVT.

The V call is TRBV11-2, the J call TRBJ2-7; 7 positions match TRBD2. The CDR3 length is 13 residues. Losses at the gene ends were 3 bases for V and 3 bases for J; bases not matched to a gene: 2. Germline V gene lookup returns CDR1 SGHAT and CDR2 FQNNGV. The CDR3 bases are TGTGCCAGCAGCTTGTTAGCGGGCTACGAGCAGTACTTC. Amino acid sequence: CASSLLAGYEQYF.

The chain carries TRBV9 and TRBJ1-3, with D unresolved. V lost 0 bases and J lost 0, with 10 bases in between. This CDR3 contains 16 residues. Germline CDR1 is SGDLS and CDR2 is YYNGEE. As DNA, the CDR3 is TGTGCCAGCAGCGTAGAGATAAGCAACTCTGGAAACACCATATATTTT. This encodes CASSVEISNSGNTIYF.

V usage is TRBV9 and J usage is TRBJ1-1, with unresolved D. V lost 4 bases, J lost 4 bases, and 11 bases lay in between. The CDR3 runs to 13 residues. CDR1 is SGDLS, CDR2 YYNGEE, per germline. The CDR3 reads CASSLSGRTEAFF. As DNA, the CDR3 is TGTGCCAGCAGCCTCAGTGGTCGCACTGAAGCTTTCTTT.

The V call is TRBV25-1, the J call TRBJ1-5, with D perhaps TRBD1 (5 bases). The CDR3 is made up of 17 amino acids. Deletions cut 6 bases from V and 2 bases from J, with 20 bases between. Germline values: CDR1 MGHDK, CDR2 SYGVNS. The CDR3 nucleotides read TGTGCCAGCAGCCCACCGACATTACAGGTACGCAATCAGCCCCAGCATTTT. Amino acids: CASSPPTLQVRNQPQHF.

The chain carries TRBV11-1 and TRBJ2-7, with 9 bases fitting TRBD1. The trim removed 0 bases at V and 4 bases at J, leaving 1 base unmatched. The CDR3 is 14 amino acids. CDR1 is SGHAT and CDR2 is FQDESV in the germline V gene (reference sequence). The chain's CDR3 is CASSLAGQGYEQYF. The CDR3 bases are TGTGCCAGCAGCTTAGCGGGACAGGGTTACGAGCAGTACTTC.

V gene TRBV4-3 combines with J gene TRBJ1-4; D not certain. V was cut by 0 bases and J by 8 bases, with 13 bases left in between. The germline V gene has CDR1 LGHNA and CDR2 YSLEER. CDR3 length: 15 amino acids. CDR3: CASSQDYGPREKLFF. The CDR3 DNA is TGCGCCAGCAGCCAAGATTATGGCCCCAGGGAAAAACTGTTTTTT.

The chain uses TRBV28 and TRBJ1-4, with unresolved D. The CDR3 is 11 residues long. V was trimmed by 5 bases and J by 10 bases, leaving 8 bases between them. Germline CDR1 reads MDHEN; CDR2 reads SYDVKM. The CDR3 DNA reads TGTGCCAGCAGTCTAAACGGAAAACTGTTTTTT. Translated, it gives CASSLNGKLFF.

The CDR3 DNA reads TGTGCCAGCAGTCTGGGCCGGGACAGCCACGAGCAGTACTTC. Residues: CASSLGRDSHEQYF. This chain uses TRBV6-2 or TRBV6-3 with TRBJ2-7; 7 bases map to TRBD1. This CDR3 has 14 amino acids. V shed 5 bases and J 5 bases; nucleotides not matched to a gene: 9. The germline V gene has CDR1 MNHEY and CDR2 SVGEGT.